One and the same sample provided the 23 T cell receptor beta chains below, sequenced in a study of blood T cells in healthy people across ages. The second PCR ran 7 to 11 cycles with a sample-barcoded 5' primer and J-beta primers. TCRdb fed the 5' RACE reads into MiXCR, producing one record per CDR3 protein. Among 550,000 to 650,000 distinct CDR3 sequences listed, around 31% were seen once. The specimen sequenced was blood. The source of these receptors is a woman over 75 in good health.

This clonotype has ten or more counts. The CDR3 here is CASSHEGTSGGPIGEQYF. The CDR3 nucleotides read TGTGCCAGCAGCCATGAGGGGACTAGCGGGGGGCCGATTGGTGAGCAGTACTTC. The chain joins TRBV4-2 to TRBJ2-7; 15 bases match TRBD2. The CDR3 spans 18 residues. With V trimmed by 3 bases and J by 7 bases, 13 bases remained unmatched. Germline CDR1 LGHNA, CDR2 YNFKEQ.

This clonotype was detected many times. The CDR3 region has the DNA TGTGCCAGCAGTTTCAAGAAGTTGGTAGAGACCCAGTACTTC. It is translated as CASSFKKLVETQYF. J is TRBJ2-5 and V is TRBV6-2 or TRBV6-3; D is unclear. Germline V lookup: CDR1 MNHEY, CDR2 SVGEGT. The CDR3 is made up of 14 amino acids. V was cut by 4 bases and J by 4 bases, with 13 bases left in between.

This rearrangement joins TRBV28 to TRBJ2-3; TRBD2 matches at 9 bases. In germline, CDR1 is MDHEN, CDR2 SYDVKM. V lost 7 bases, J lost 4 bases, and 9 bases stayed unmatched. This CDR3 contains 15 residues. In DNA form, the CDR3 reads TGTGCCAGCAAGCGACTAGCGGAATATCCAGATACGCAGTATTTT. Protein: CASKRLAEYPDTQYF.

The CDR3 DNA sequence: TGTGCCAGTACGGGGGGGACTGCCTACGAGCAGTACTTC. Protein sequence: CASTGGTAYEQYF. The chain couples TRBV2 to TRBJ2-7; 8 positions agree with TRBD2. The CDR3 totals 13 residues. Per the germline V gene, CDR1 is SNHLY and CDR2 is FYNNEI. After removal of 9 bases from V and 2 bases from J, the junction contained 6 bases not matched to a gene.

This clonotype was recorded at least ten times. The CDR3 sequence is CASSVDSRAVNYGYTF. The CDR3 DNA reads as TGTGCCAGCAGCGTAGACTCCAGGGCGGTTAACTATGGCTACACCTTC. The chain combines TRBV9 with TRBJ1-2; TRBD1 might be the D (5 bases). V was shortened by 0 bases and J by 1 base, with 13 bases between the two germline ends. Germline V gene sequence: CDR1 SGDLS, CDR2 YYNGEE. This CDR3 has 16 amino acids.

The chain employs TRBV7-2 and TRBJ2-4; no clear D gene. The CDR3 has 14 amino acids. Germline V gene sequence: CDR1 SGHTA, CDR2 FQGNSA. The ends were cut back, 1 base at V and 8 bases at J, with 12 bases in the middle. CDR3 nucleotide sequence: TGTGCCAGCAGCTTAGTGGGTCAGGCTGACATTCAGTACTTC. Translating gives CASSLVGQADIQYF.

Remarks on this clonotype: A much larger clone lies one base from this, so it may be a read error. V is TRBV9 and J is TRBJ1-2, with unresolved D. Germline V CDR1 and CDR2: SGDLS, YYNGEE. The CDR3 contains 13 residues. The CDR3 coding sequence is TGTGCCAGCAGCGAGGGCAGTACCGGAGGCTGCACCTTC. Translating it yields CASSEGSTGGCTF.

This clonotype has a count of ten or more. V gene TRBV13 combines with J gene TRBJ2-3; D is uncertain. V was clipped by 5 bases and J by 2 bases, with 8 bases between them. CDR3 size: 13 residues. Germline V CDR1 and CDR2: PRHDT, FYEKMQ (reference sequence). DNA for the CDR3: TGTGCCAGCAGCCCTCGATACACAGATACGCAGTATTTT. Protein product: CASSPRYTDTQYF.

This clonotype appeared many times. The chain combines TRBV6-2 or TRBV6-3 with TRBJ2-1; 10 positions match TRBD1. V was pared by 6 bases and J by 4 bases, with 6 bases of the junction left unmatched. Germline CDR1 reads MNHEY; CDR2 reads SVGEGT. The CDR3 length is 15 residues. The CDR3 loop reads CASRPRGQGYNEQFF. In DNA form, the CDR3 reads TGTGCCAGCAGGCCTCGGGGACAGGGGTACAATGAGCAGTTCTTC.

This sequence joins TRBV7-2 and TRBJ2-3, with TRBD2 matching 9 bases. V trimming: 4 bases; J trimming: 3 bases; junction bases outside the gene matches: 5. The germline V gene has CDR1 SGHTA and CDR2 FQGNSA. This CDR3 comprises 15 residues. CDR3 bases: TGTGCCAGCAGCTCCGGGACTAGCAAGACAGATACGCAGTATTTT. It translates to CASSSGTSKTDTQYF.

The chain links TRBV20-1 to TRBJ2-1, with TRBD2 identical over 12 bases. The CDR3 covers 14 residues. V lost 6 bases and J lost 9; bases outside the gene matches: 9. The V gene's germline CDR1 is DFQATT and CDR2 SNEGSKA (reference sequence). The CDR3 spells CSAPRASGRVEQFF. CDR3 nucleotide sequence: TGCAGTGCCCCAAGGGCTAGCGGGAGGGTTGAGCAGTTCTTC.

This clonotype was seen a few times. This chain uses TRBV30 with TRBJ1-1; D is uncertain. There are 11 residues in the CDR3. V was cut by 7 bases and J by 6 bases, with 12 bases left in between. Per the germline V gene, CDR1 is GTSNPN and CDR2 is SVGIG (reference sequence). The DNA of the CDR3 is TGTGCCTCCAAGGGTTTCTCTGAAGCTTTCTTT. Its translation is CASKGFSEAFF.

The chain has TRBV7-2 and TRBJ2-2, with D maybe TRBD2 (5 bases). V dropped 5 bases and J dropped 4 bases, with 11 bases sitting between them. Germline values: CDR1 SGHTA, CDR2 FQGNSA. The CDR3 has 14 residues. Here the CDR3 reads CASSAALATGELFF. The DNA of the CDR3 is TGTGCCAGCAGCGCCGCGCTAGCCACCGGGGAGCTGTTTTTT. Drawing the rest from reference TRBV7-2 and TRBJ2-2, the complete variable domain is GAGVSQSPSNKVTEKGKDVELRCDPISGHTALYWYRQSLGQGLEFLIYFQGNSAPDKSGLPSDRFSAERTGGSVSTLTIQRTQQEDSAVYLCASSAALATGELFFGEGSRLTVL.

This clonotype was seen at least ten times. The V and J genes are TRBV9 and TRBJ2-6; unclear D gene. CDR1 and CDR2 (germline): SGDLS, YYNGEE. V lost 5 bases, J lost 1 base, and 4 bases lay in between. This CDR3 has 13 amino acids. The CDR3 is CASSISGANVLTF. The CDR3 DNA is TGTGCCAGCAGTATTTCTGGGGCCAACGTCCTGACTTTC. Filled out from reference TRBV9 and TRBJ2-6, the complete variable domain reads DSGVTQTPKHLITATGQRVTLRCSPRSGDLSVYWYQQSLDQGLQFLIQYYNGEERAKGNILERFSAQQFPDLHSELNLSSLELGDSALYFCASSISGANVLTFGAGSRLTVL.

The rearrangement links TRBV27 to TRBJ2-1, with D possibly being TRBD2 (7 bases). Trimming cost V 5 bases and J 4 bases, with 24 bases left between them. This CDR3 spans 18 amino acids. Germline CDR1 is MNHEY and CDR2 is SMNVEV (reference sequence). CDR3 region: CASSPFEGGGRLYNEQFF. In nucleotides, the CDR3 is TGTGCCAGCAGTCCCTTTGAGGGCGGGGGCCGATTATACAATGAGCAGTTCTTC.

As for this clonotype: Since no conserved phenylalanine or tryptophan closes the CDR3, a read error is the likely cause. This chain links TRBV27 with TRBJ2-1, with TRBD2 identical over 8 bases. Germline-derived CDR1 and CDR2 are MNHEY and SMNVEV (reference sequence). V was clipped by 2 bases and J by 2 bases; unmatched bases: 11. The CDR3 loop spans 18 amino acids. The DNA for the CDR3 is TGTGCCAGCAGTTTACTCCTAGCGGGCGGGGCCGCCTACAATGAGCAGTTCGTC. As protein: CASSLLLAGGAAYNEQFV.

As regards this clonotype: The junction and the germline gene differ at one end; a read error may be behind it. This chain connects TRBV5-4 to TRBJ2-1, with 8 bases aligning to TRBD1. Germline V lookup: CDR1 SGHNT, CDR2 YYREEE (reference sequence). The CDR3 has 15 residues. In DNA, the CDR3 is TGTGCCAGCAGCTCCCGACAGGGGATCTACAATGAGCAGGTCTTC. As protein: CASSSRQGIYNEQVF.

This clonotype was picked up many times. V gene TRBV7-2 combines with J gene TRBJ2-5; D is uncertain. The V end was cut by 0 bases, the J end by 12 bases, with 8 bases between. This CDR3 is built from 11 residues. Germline CDR1 SGHTA, CDR2 FQGNSA. The CDR3 coding sequence is TGTGCCAGCAGCTTAGCGTGGTCAAAGTACTTC. Encoded protein: CASSLAWSKYF.

As regards this clonotype: One base away lies a much larger clone, so this may be a sequencing read error. The CDR3 sequence is CASSRMASAEAFF. The CDR3 region has the DNA TGTGCCAGCAGTAGAATGGCCTCTGCTGAAGCTTTCTTT. The chain joins TRBV9 to TRBJ1-1, with D hard to call. The V gene lost 5 bases and the J gene lost 6 bases, with 14 bases spanning the gap. The V gene's germline CDR1 is SGDLS and CDR2 YYNGEE. CDR3 length equals 13 residues.

This clonotype was observed many times. The V and J genes are TRBV5-1 and TRBJ2-2; D call uncertain. The V and J ends lost 0 bases and 0 bases respectively, with 3 bases between them. The CDR3 consists of 14 residues. Germline loops: CDR1 SGHRS, CDR2 YFSETQ. The CDR3 sequence: CASSLGSNTGELFF. The CDR3, as DNA: TGCGCCAGCAGCTTGGGGTCGAACACCGGGGAGCTGTTTTTT.

In this sample, this clonotype turned up many times. One base away lies a much larger clone, so this may be a sequencing read error. This chain joins TRBV7-2 and TRBJ2-1; TRBD2 aligns across 8 bases. The end of the DNA fits TRBJ2-7 better, so the J call may be wrong. CDR3 size: 18 residues. Per germline, CDR1 SGHTA and CDR2 FQGNSA. The CDR3 DNA reads TGTGCCAGCAGCCCCAGCAGGGGCCGGGTCGGGGGGGCCAATGAGCAGTACTTC. Amino acids: CASSPSRGRVGGANEQYF.

The chain combines TRBV20-1 with TRBJ2-5, with D possibly being TRBD2 (6 bases). V was clipped by 6 bases and J by 9 bases, with 14 bases between them. The length of the CDR3 is 11 residues. Germline V gene lookup returns CDR1 DFQATT and CDR2 SNEGSKA (reference sequence). The CDR3 nucleotides read TGCAGTGCCACGTGGGGGGAGGCCCAGTACTTC. Translated, it gives CSATWGEAQYF.

The table lists this clonotype with a few counts. This chain connects TRBV7-2 to TRBJ1-6, with 8 positions matching TRBD1. The junction had 6 bases not matched to a gene; V was cut back by 1 base and J by 7 bases. Germline lookup yields CDR1 SGHTA and CDR2 FQGNSA. The length of the CDR3 is 16 residues. CDR3 amino acids: CASSLGRGRGNSPLHF. The CDR3 coding sequence is TGTGCCAGCAGCTTAGGCAGGGGGCGAGGCAATTCACCCCTCCACTTT. The entire variable domain, with the rest obtained from reference TRBV7-2 and TRBJ1-6, is as follows: GAGVSQSPSNKVTEKGKDVELRCDPISGHTALYWYRQSLGQGLEFLIYFQGNSAPDKSGLPSDRFSAERTGGSVSTLTIQRTQQEDSAVYLCASSLGRGRGNSPLHFGNGTRLTVT.